These T cell receptor beta chains were read from a single sample in a study of blood T cell repertoires in COVID-19. This table comes from immunoSEQ multiplex PCR, and its TCRdb copy is limited to in-frame clones, with some not included. The profile shows over 130,000 clones, about 80% of them singletons. What was sequenced was peripheral blood. The origin of the receptors is a woman between 55 and 75 years old with acute or convalescent COVID-19. CDR3s include the opening cysteine and the closing phenylalanine or tryptophan. The order of the fields is CDR3 protein, CDR3 DNA, CDR3 length, clone size, J gene, D gene, V gene. A D gene is named only where the DNA matches it firmly. A row's size may be missing; if present it is once, few, many or a size class.

CASSSYSYNEQFF	TGTGCCAGCAGCTCTTATTCCTACAATGAGCAGTTCTTC	13	-	TRBJ2-1	-	TRBV7-8
CAWSTGQMNTEAFF	TGTGCCTGGAGCACGGGACAGATGAACACTGAAGCTTTCTTT	14	-	TRBJ1-1	TRBD1	TRBV30
CASSQDTWTGGRDEQYF	TGTGCCAGCAGCCAAGATACTTGGACAGGGGGCCGAGACGAGCAGTACTTC	17	-	TRBJ2-7	TRBD1	TRBV14
CASSIGGSPNTGELFF	TGTGCCAGTAGTATTGGGGGGAGCCCGAACACCGGGGAGCTGTTTTTT	16	-	TRBJ2-2	-	TRBV19
CATAPGGETQYF	TGTGCCACCGCCCCCGGCGGTGAGACCCAGTACTTC	12	-	TRBJ2-5	-	TRBV6-6
CASSVMGQNSPLHF	TGTGCCAGCAGCGTTATGGGACAGAATTCACCCCTCCACTTT	14	-	TRBJ1-6	TRBD1	TRBV9
CATRQGADNEQFF	TGTGCCACCCGACAGGGGGCGGACAATGAGCAGTTCTTC	13	-	TRBJ2-1	TRBD1	TRBV3-1/TRBV3-2
CASSIGGPTEAFF	TGTGCCAGTAGTATAGGGGGCCCCACTGAAGCTTTCTTT	13	-	TRBJ1-1	-	TRBV19
CASSFGLRGARNEQFF	TGTGCCAGCAGCTTTGGTTTGCGGGGGGCGCGGAATGAGCAGTTCTTC	16	-	TRBJ2-1	TRBD2	TRBV13
CASSEALAPLTGSEQYF	TGTGCCAGCAGTGAAGCCCTGGCCCCCCTAACAGGGTCCGAGCAGTACTTC	17	once	TRBJ2-7	-	TRBV6-1
CASPTGLAGGDTQYF	TGTGCCAGCCCCACGGGACTAGCGGGAGGGGATACGCAGTATTTT	15	-	TRBJ2-3	TRBD2	TRBV6-7
CATSETTGGREKLFF	TGTGCCACCAGTGAGACGACAGGTGGGCGTGAAAAACTGTTTTTT	15	-	TRBJ1-4	-	TRBV24-1
CAWSVRGDQPQHF	TGTGCCTGGAGTGTACGGGGGGATCAGCCCCAGCATTTT	13	-	TRBJ1-5	-	TRBV30
CASSTKLAGVINEQFF	TGTGCCAGCAGCACCAAACTAGCGGGGGTAATCAATGAGCAGTTCTTC	16	-	TRBJ2-1	TRBD2	TRBV9
CASSQVGQAYEQYF	TGCGCCAGCAGCCAAGTGGGACAAGCCTACGAGCAGTACTTC	14	once	TRBJ2-7	-	TRBV4-3
CASSVRGGFSGDTQYF	TGTGCCAGCAGCGTGAGAGGAGGGTTTAGCGGAGATACGCAGTATTTT	16	-	TRBJ2-3	-	TRBV9
CASSTSGTVGEQFF	TGTGCCAGTAGTACTAGCGGGACCGTTGGTGAGCAGTTCTTC	14	-	TRBJ2-1	TRBD2	TRBV19
CSAGTGTSEQYF	TGCAGCGCTGGAACCGGGACATCCGAGCAGTACTTC	12	few	TRBJ2-7	-	TRBV29-1
CASSRTERNTEAFF	TGTGCCAGTAGTAGGACAGAACGGAACACTGAAGCTTTCTTT	14	-	TRBJ1-1	-	TRBV19
CASSPWDGALTEAFF	TGTGCCAGTAGTCCTTGGGATGGGGCTCTCACTGAAGCTTTCTTT	15	-	TRBJ1-1	-	TRBV19
CASSLITSSYNSPLHF	TGTGCCAGCAGTTTAATCACGAGCTCCTATAATTCACCCCTCCACTTT	16	-	TRBJ1-6	-	TRBV28
CASSYNRGAQETQYF	TGTGCCAGTAGCTACAACAGGGGAGCACAAGAGACCCAGTACTTC	15	-	TRBJ2-5	TRBD1	TRBV19
CSVVVGRGQPQHF	TGCAGCGTTGTTGTCGGCAGGGGTCAGCCCCAGCATTTT	13	once	TRBJ1-5	-	TRBV29-1
CASSVALAGIYEQYF	TGTGCCAGCAGCGTAGCTCTAGCGGGGATTTACGAGCAGTACTTC	15	-	TRBJ2-7	TRBD2	TRBV9
CASRGDRGRKVGEQFF	TGTGCCAGCAGAGGGGACAGGGGGCGTAAAGTCGGTGAGCAGTTCTTC	16	-	TRBJ2-1	TRBD1	TRBV2
CASSSMGTGVNSPLHF	TGTGCCAGCAGCTCCATGGGGACAGGGGTTAATTCACCCCTCCACTTT	16	-	TRBJ1-6	TRBD1	TRBV7-8
CASSFGAAGEGNEQYF	TGTGCCAGCAGCTTTGGGGCAGCGGGAGAAGGTAACGAGCAGTACTTC	16	-	TRBJ2-7	TRBD2	TRBV13
CSASSPGVPGEQYF	TGCAGTGCTAGTTCCCCGGGGGTCCCGGGCGAGCAGTACTTC	14	-	TRBJ2-7	-	TRBV20-1
CASSFRQGNTIYF	TGTGCCAGCAGTTTCCGACAGGGAAACACCATATATTTT	13	-	TRBJ1-3	-	TRBV28
CASSEEGTGFSPLHF	TGTGCCAGCAGTGAAGAGGGGACAGGGTTTTCACCCCTCCACTTT	15	-	TRBJ1-6	TRBD1	TRBV2
CASSLASTDTQYF	TGTGCCAGCAGCTTAGCATCTACAGATACGCAGTATTTT	13	few	TRBJ2-3	-	TRBV5-8
CASSTRDPNEQYF	TGTGCCAGCAGCACCAGGGATCCCAACGAGCAGTACTTC	13	-	TRBJ2-7	-	TRBV7-2
CASSYGQGARRYTF	TGTGCCAGCAGCTACGGACAGGGGGCGCGTCGCTACACCTTC	14	-	TRBJ1-2	TRBD1	TRBV2
CASSPPQGAYNEQFF	TGTGCCAGCAGCCCCCCCCAGGGGGCGTACAATGAGCAGTTCTTC	15	-	TRBJ2-1	TRBD1	TRBV28
CASSVEGSSGEQFF	TGTGCCAGCAGCGTAGAAGGTAGCAGTGGTGAGCAGTTCTTC	14	-	TRBJ2-1	-	TRBV9
CASSFTGGNNQPQHF	TGTGCCAGCAGTTTTACAGGGGGCAACAATCAGCCCCAGCATTTT	15	-	TRBJ1-5	TRBD1	TRBV28
CASETSGRANNEQFF	TGTGCCAGCGAGACTAGCGGGAGGGCAAACAATGAGCAGTTCTTC	15	-	TRBJ2-1	TRBD2	TRBV6-5
CASSQDGRGAGQFF	TGCGCCAGCAGCCAGGATGGCCGGGGGGCGGGGCAGTTCTTC	14	once	TRBJ2-1	-	TRBV4-1
CASGGQGPGTDTQYF	TGCGCCAGCGGCGGACAGGGACCAGGCACAGATACGCAGTATTTT	15	once	TRBJ2-3	TRBD1	TRBV4-1
CASSLLGGNTEAFF	TGTGCCAGCAGTTTACTAGGGGGTAACACTGAAGCTTTCTTT	14	-	TRBJ1-1	-	TRBV28